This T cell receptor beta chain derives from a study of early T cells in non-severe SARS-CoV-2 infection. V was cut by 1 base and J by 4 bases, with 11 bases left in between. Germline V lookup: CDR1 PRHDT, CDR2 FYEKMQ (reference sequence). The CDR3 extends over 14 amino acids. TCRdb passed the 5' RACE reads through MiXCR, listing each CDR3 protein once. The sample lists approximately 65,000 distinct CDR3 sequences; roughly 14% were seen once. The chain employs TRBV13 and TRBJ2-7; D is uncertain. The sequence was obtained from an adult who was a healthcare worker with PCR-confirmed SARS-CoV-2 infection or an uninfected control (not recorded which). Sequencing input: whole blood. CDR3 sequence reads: CASSLVDMCYEQYF. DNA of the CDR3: TGTGCCAGCAGCTTAGTGGATATGTGTTACGAGCAGTACTTC.